This T cell receptor (beta chain) came from a study of radiotherapy plus CTLA-4 blockade in lung cancer (dated by TCRdb to the late 2010s). Regarding the study in general: Among enrolled patients, roughly 18% had an objective response and around 33% reached disease control. Broad study findings and their caveats: Early dynamic changes in blood T cell clones, together with increased serum interferon-beta after radiation, were reported as the strongest predictors of response. After treatment with radiotherapy and ipilimumab, TCR clones that originated in tumors expanded in peripheral blood.

The cysteine opens and the phenylalanine closes a CDR3 of 14 amino acids. CDR3 DNA only is kept here, 42 bases in frame from base 1. The germline V gene specifies MGHRA as CDR1 and YSYEKL as CDR2. From V the trimming removes 3 bases and from J it removes 9 bases, while the gene matches leave 8 bases of the junction unaccounted for. The library relied on the immunoSEQ multiplex PCR assay. TCRdb took over this immuneACCESS table, retaining in-frame rearrangements with V and J assigned. Such tables are incomplete; in checked studies, under half of the missing clones stem from an unresolved V gene, and the remainder is unexplained. For this sample the table gives around 130,000 clones, of which about 90% were detected only once. 6.9% of the sample is in the top ten clones. This clone has just a few counts. Its cognate antigen has yet to be identified. The sample holds no much larger clone one base away, and base qualities are not on file.

In this study, focal radiation therapy paired with CTLA-4 blockade (ipilimumab) was tested in patients who had chemo-refractory metastatic non-small-cell lung cancer. The receptor's source is a human donor with non-small cell lung cancer that progressed on radiotherapy plus ipilimumab. The V and J segments used are TRBV4-1 and TRBJ2-1; a stretch of 7 junction bases matches TRBD2. Sequenced material: peripheral blood, taken from a patient treated with radiotherapy plus ipilimumab. The CDR3 protein sequence reads: CASSHTGGRLEQFF. The nucleotides are TGCGCCAGCAGCCACACCGGGGGGAGGCTTGAGCAGTTCTTC.